This T cell receptor beta chain was sequenced during a study of blood T cell repertoires in COVID-19. Original data processing: Estimates of nucleated cell counts were drawn from the amplification of reference gene primers. Measured with immunoSEQ multiplex PCR; TCRdb has only the in-frame clones, and not every one. Clonal size and the V and J genes are those of that table, whereas D and trimming came from the DNA. Found here are roughly 250,000 clones, around nine tenths of them singletons; the top ten hold 1.5% to 2%. This CDR3 contains 18 residues. The germline CDR1 and CDR2 sequences are MNHNS and SASEGT. Losses at the gene ends were 3 bases for V and 3 bases for J; bases not matched to a gene: 8.

This clonotype was obtained from a woman younger than 30 who had recovered from COVID-19. J is TRBJ2-6 and V is TRBV6-1, with 10 bases fitting TRBD1. Sequenced material: PBMCs or T cells enriched from blood (not recorded which). The CDR3 region is CASSERQGARFGANVLTF. DNA for the CDR3: TGTGCCAGCAGTGAGAGACAGGGGGCGCGATTTGGGGCCAACGTCCTGACTTTC.